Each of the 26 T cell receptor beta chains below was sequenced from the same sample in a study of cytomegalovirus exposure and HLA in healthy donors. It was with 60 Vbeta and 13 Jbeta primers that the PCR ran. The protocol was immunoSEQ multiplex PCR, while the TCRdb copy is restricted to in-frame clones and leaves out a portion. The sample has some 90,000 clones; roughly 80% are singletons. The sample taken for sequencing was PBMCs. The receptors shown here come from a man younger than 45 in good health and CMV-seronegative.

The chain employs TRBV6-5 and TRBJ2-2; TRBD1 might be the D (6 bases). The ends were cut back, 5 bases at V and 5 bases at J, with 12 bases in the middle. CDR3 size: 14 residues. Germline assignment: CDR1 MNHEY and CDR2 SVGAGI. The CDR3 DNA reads TGTGCCAGCAGTGGACAGTTAAGGACCGGGGAGCTGTTTTTT. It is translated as CASSGQLRTGELFF.

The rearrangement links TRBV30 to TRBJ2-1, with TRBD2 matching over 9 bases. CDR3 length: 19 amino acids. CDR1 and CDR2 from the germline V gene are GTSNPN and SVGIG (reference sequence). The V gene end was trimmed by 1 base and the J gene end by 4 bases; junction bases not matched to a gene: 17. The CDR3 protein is CAWSGGSSGIITSYNEQFF. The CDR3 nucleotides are TGTGCCTGGAGTGGAGGGTCTAGCGGGATCATCACGTCATACAATGAGCAGTTCTTC. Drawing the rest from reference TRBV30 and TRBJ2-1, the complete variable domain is SQTIHQWPATLVQPVGSPLSLECTVEGTSNPNLYWYRQAAGRGLQLLFYSVGIGQISSEVPQNLSASRPQDRQFILSSKKLLLSDSGFYLCAWSGGSSGIITSYNEQFFGPGTRLTVL.

The CDR3 region is CASNIAGANYEQYF. Here the CDR3 DNA reads TGTGCCAGCAACATAGCGGGGGCAAACTACGAGCAGTACTTC. V is TRBV7-2 and J is TRBJ2-7, with 9 bases lining up with TRBD2. The V gene's germline CDR1 is SGHTA and CDR2 FQGNSA. The length of the CDR3 is 14 residues. The V segment lost 7 bases and the J segment 3 bases; nucleotides outside the gene matches: 7. The full variable domain, its missing parts supplied by reference TRBV7-2 and TRBJ2-7, is GAGVSQSPSNKVTEKGKDVELRCDPISGHTALYWYRQSLGQGLEFLIYFQGNSAPDKSGLPSDRFSAERTGGSVSTLTIQRTQQEDSAVYLCASNIAGANYEQYFGPGTRLTVT.

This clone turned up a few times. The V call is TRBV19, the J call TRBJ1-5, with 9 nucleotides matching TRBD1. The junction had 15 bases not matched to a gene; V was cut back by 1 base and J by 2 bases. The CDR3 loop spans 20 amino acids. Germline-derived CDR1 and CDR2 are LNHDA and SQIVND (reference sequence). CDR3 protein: CASSIGFGTGMVTGNQPQHF. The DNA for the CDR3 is TGTGCCAGTAGTATAGGGTTCGGGACAGGGATGGTTACGGGCAATCAGCCCCAGCATTTT.

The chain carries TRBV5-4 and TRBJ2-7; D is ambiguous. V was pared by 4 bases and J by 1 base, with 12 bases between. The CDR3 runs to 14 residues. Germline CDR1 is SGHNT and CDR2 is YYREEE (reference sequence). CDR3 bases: TGTGCCAGCAGCCCGCGGCGTGAATCCTACGAGCAGTACTTC. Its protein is CASSPRRESYEQYF.

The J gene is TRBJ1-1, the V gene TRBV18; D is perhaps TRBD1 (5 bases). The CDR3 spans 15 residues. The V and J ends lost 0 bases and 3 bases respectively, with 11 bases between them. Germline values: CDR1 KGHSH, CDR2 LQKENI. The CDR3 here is CASSPPDSSYTEAFF. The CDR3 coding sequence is TGTGCCAGCTCACCACCCGACAGTAGTTACACTGAAGCTTTCTTT. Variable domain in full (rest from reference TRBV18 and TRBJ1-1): NAGVMQNPRHLVRRRGQEARLRCSPMKGHSHVYWYRQLPEEGLKFMVYLQKENIIDESGMPKERFSAEFPKEGPSILRIQQVVRGDSAAYFCASSPPDSSYTEAFFGQGTRLTVV.

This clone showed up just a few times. CDR3 DNA: TGTGCCAGCAGCTTCACCGACAGGGGGGCCTCACCCCTCCACTTT. Its translation is CASSFTDRGASPLHF. The rearrangement links TRBV7-2 to TRBJ1-6; TRBD1 matches at 9 bases. The CDR3 sequence is 15 residues long. CDR1 and CDR2 (germline): SGHTA, FQGNSA. V lost 3 bases and J lost 10; bases outside the gene matches: 7. Full variable domain (missing parts from reference TRBV7-2 and TRBJ1-6): GAGVSQSPSNKVTEKGKDVELRCDPISGHTALYWYRQSLGQGLEFLIYFQGNSAPDKSGLPSDRFSAERTGGSVSTLTIQRTQQEDSAVYLCASSFTDRGASPLHFGNGTRLTVT.

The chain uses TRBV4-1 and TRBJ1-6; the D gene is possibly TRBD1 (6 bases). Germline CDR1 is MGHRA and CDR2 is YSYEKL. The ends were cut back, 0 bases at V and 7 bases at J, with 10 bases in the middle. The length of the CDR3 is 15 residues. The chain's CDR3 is CASSQDSGTNSPLHF. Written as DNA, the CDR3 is TGCGCCAGCAGCCAAGACTCGGGGACAAATTCACCCCTCCACTTT.

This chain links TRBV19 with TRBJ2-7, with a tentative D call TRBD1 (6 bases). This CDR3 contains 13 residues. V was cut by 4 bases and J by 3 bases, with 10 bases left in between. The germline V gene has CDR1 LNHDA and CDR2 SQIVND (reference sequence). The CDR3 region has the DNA TGTGCCAGTAGTACAGGACAGAACTACGAGCAGTACTTC. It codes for CASSTGQNYEQYF.

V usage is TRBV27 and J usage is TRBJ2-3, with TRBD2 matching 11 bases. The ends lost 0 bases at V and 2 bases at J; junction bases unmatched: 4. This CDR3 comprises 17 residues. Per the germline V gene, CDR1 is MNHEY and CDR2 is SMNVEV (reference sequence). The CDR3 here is CASSLSASGGPTDTQYF. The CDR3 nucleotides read TGTGCCAGCAGTTTATCGGCTAGCGGGGGGCCCACAGATACGCAGTATTTT.

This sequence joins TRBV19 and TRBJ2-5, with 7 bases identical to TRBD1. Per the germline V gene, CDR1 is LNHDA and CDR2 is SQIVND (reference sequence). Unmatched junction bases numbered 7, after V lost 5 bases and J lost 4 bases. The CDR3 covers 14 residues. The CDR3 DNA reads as TGTGCCAGTAGTGAAACAGGGGTGATAGAGACCCAGTACTTC. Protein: CASSETGVIETQYF. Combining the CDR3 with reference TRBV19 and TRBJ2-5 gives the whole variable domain DGGITQSPKYLFRKEGQNVTLSCEQNLNHDAMYWYRQDPGQGLRLIYYSQIVNDFQKGDIAEGYSVSREKKESFPLTVTSAQKNPTAFYLCASSETGVIETQYFGPGTRLLVL.

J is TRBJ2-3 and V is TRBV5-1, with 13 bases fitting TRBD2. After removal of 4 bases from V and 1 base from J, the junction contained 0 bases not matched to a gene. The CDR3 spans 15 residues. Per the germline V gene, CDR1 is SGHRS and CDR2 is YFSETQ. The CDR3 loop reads CASSGLAGGTDTQYF. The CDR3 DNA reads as TGCGCCAGCAGCGGACTAGCGGGGGGCACAGATACGCAGTATTTT.

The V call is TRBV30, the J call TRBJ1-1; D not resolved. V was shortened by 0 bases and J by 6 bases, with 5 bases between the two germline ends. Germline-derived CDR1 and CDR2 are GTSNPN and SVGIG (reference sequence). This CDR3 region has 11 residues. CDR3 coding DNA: TGTGCCTGGAGTGTAACTTCTGAAGCTTTCTTT. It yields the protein CAWSVTSEAFF.

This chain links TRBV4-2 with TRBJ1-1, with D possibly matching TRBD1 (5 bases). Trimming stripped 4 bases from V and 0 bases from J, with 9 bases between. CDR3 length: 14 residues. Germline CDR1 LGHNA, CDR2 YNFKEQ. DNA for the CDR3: TGTGCCAGCAGCCCATCAGGGATGAACACTGAAGCTTTCTTT. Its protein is CASSPSGMNTEAFF.

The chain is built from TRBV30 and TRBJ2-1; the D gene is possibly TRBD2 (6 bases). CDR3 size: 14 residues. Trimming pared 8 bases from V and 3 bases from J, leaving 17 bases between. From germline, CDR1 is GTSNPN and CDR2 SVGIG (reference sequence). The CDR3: CAGSPGENYNEQFF. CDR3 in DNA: TGTGCCGGATCCCCGGGAGAGAACTACAATGAGCAGTTCTTC.

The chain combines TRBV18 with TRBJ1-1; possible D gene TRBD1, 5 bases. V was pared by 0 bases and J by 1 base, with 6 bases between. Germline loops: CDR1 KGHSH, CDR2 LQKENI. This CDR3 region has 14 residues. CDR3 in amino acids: CASSPPTGNTEAFF. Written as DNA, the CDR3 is TGTGCCAGCTCACCACCTACAGGGAACACTGAAGCTTTCTTT.

The CDR3 nucleotides are TGTGCCTGGAGTGCCCTGAGGGAACTGTTTTTT. It is translated as CAWSALRELFF. V and J are TRBV30 and TRBJ1-4; D unresolved. The CDR3 has 11 residues. V was shortened by 1 base and J by 12 bases, with 9 bases between the two germline ends. Germline assignment: CDR1 GTSNPN and CDR2 SVGIG (reference sequence). The full variable domain, with the rest looked up from reference TRBV30 and TRBJ1-4, is SQTIHQWPATLVQPVGSPLSLECTVEGTSNPNLYWYRQAAGRGLQLLFYSVGIGQISSEVPQNLSASRPQDRQFILSSKKLLLSDSGFYLCAWSALRELFFGSGTQLSVL.

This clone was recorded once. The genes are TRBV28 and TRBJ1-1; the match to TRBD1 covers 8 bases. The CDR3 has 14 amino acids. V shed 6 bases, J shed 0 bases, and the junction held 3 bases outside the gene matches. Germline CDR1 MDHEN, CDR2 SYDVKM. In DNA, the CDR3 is TGTGCCAGCAGGAGACAGGGGATGAACACTGAAGCTTTCTTT. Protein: CASRRQGMNTEAFF.

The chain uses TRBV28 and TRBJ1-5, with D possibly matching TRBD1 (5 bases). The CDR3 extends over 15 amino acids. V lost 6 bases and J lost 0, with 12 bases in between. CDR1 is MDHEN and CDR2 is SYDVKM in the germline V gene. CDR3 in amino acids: CASSSDTVSNQPQHF. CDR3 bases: TGTGCCAGCAGCTCGGACACCGTTAGCAATCAGCCCCAGCATTTT.

The CDR3 spells CASSFVYNRNTGELFF. In DNA, the CDR3 is TGTGCCAGCAGCTTCGTCTACAACAGGAACACCGGGGAGCTGTTTTTT. The chain couples TRBV7-7 to TRBJ2-2; no firm D call. This CDR3 contains 16 residues. Germline CDR1 SSHAT, CDR2 FNYEAQ (reference sequence). V lost 3 bases and J 1 base, leaving 12 bases between the germline ends.

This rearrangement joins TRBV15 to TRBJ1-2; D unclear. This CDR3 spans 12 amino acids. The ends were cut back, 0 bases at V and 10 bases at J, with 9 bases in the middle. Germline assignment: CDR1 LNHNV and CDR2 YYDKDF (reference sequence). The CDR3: CATSRDRNYYTF. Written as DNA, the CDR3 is TGTGCCACCAGCAGAGATCGCAACTACTACACCTTC.

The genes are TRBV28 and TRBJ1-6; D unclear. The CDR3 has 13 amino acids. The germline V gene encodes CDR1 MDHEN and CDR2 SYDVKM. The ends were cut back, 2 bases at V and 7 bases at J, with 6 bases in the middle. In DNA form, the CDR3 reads TGTGCCAGCAGTTTAGCGGGAAATTCACCCCTCCACTTT. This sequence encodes CASSLAGNSPLHF.

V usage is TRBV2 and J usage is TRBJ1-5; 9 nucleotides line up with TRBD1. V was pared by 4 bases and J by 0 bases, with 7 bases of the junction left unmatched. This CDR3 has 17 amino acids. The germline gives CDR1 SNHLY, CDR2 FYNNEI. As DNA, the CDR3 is TGTGCCAGCAGTGTAGGGACAGGGATTTATAGCAATCAGCCCCAGCATTTT. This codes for CASSVGTGIYSNQPQHF.

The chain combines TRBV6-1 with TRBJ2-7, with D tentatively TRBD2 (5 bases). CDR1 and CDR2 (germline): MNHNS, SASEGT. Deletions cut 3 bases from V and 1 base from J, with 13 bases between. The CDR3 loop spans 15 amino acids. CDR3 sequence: CASSEGAASSYEQYF. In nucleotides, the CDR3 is TGTGCCAGCAGTGAGGGAGCCGCATCGTCCTACGAGCAGTACTTC.

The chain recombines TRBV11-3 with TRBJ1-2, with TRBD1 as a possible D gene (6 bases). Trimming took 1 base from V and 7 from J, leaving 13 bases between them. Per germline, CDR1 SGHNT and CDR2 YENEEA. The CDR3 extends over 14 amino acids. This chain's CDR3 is CASSLAEAGVGYTF. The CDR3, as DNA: TGTGCCAGCAGCTTAGCGGAGGCAGGGGTTGGCTACACCTTC.

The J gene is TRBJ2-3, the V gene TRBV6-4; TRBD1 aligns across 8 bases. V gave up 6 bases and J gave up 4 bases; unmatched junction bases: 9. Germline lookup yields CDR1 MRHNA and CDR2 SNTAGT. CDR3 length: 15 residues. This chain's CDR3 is CASSPGGAGADTQYF. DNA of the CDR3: TGTGCCAGCAGCCCAGGGGGCGCCGGGGCAGATACGCAGTATTTT.